One and the same sample provided the 2 T cell receptor beta chains below, sequenced in a study of CD4+ T cells in melanoma. TCRdb keeps only in-frame clones here, not all; method: immunoSEQ multiplex PCR. The sample contains roughly 140,000 clones, about 93% of which appear only once. These TCRs come from a human donor with melanoma.

In DNA form, the CDR3 reads TGTGCCATCAGTCCCAGCCCATCCGTCCAAGAGACCCAGTACTTC. Translation: CAISPSPSVQETQYF. J is TRBJ2-5 and V is TRBV10-3; D call uncertain. The CDR3 sequence is 15 residues long. Germline V lookup: CDR1 ENHRY, CDR2 SYGVKD. Trimming took off 5 bases at V and 1 base at J, with 14 bases between the two ends.

This clone showed up just once. This sample also contains other DNA sequences that code for the same CDR3. This sequence joins TRBV6-5 and TRBJ2-3; D may be TRBD2 (5 bases). Germline CDR1 and CDR2: MNHEY and SVGAGI. V lost 2 bases, J lost 6 bases, and 9 bases lay in between. CDR3 length: 13 residues. CDR3 DNA sequence: TGTGCCAGCAGTTACCAAGGGAGCGATACGCAGTATTTT. Encoded protein: CASSYQGSDTQYF.